This T cell receptor beta chain comes out of a study of blood T cell repertoires in COVID-19. Overall study: Both acute and convalescent COVID-19 samples were obtained from the United States, Italy and Spain.

In the study's own analysis: Researchers report that nucleated cell counts were estimated from reference gene primer amplification. Sequencing was performed with immunoSEQ multiplex PCR; in TCRdb, only in-frame clones are kept and a portion is missing. The DNA gave D and trimming, while V, J and clone size come from that table. The sample has around 67,000 clones; roughly four fifths are singletons. This clonotype originated in a man in his 70s with acute or convalescent COVID-19. The specimen was peripheral blood.

CDR3 amino acids: CASRGEGNTGELFF. The DNA for the CDR3 is TGTGCTAGTCGTGGCGAGGGAAACACCGGGGAGCTGTTTTTT. The chain uses TRBV12-5 and TRBJ2-2, with D possibly being TRBD2 (5 bases). The CDR3 is 14 residues long. CDR1 is LGHNT and CDR2 is FRNRAP in the germline V gene. Deletions cut 8 bases from V and 2 bases from J, with 12 bases between.